This T cell receptor (beta chain) was retrieved from a study of blood T cells in healthy people across ages. This CDR3 is built from 15 residues. Germline V gene data show CDR1 as MNHEY and CDR2 as SVGAGI. Primed by a sample-barcoded 5' primer and a J-beta primer mix, a second PCR proceeded for about 7 to 11 cycles. One entry per CDR3 protein, called by TCRdb with MiXCR from the 5' RACE reads. The table records around 1,000,000 distinct CDR3 sequences, less than 25% of them present only once. These sequences were also reported in another study, on T cells of mothers and their children. That investigation notes: Thymic selection molds TCR recombination output in a comparable way in related and unrelated pairs.

This receptor was taken from a girl aged 2 to 10 in good health. The rearrangement joins TRBV6-5 to TRBJ2-1; TRBD1 aligns across 8 bases. The end of the DNA fits TRBJ2-5 better, so the J call may be wrong. What was sequenced was blood. CDR3: CASSHITTGVETQYF. The CDR3 coding sequence is TGTGCCAGCAGCCACATTACGACAGGGGTGGAGACCCAGTACTTC.